A selection of T cell receptor beta chains follows, all from one sample in a study of cytotoxic CD8 clonotypes in ibrutinib-treated CLL. The data were produced by immunoSEQ multiplex PCR, yet TCRdb's version contains in-frame clones alone and is incomplete. This table has about 310,000 clones, roughly 80% appearing once. The material was PBMCs, obtained before ibrutinib treatment. All receptors derive from a human donor with chronic lymphocytic leukemia. The CDR3 runs from the conserved cysteine through the conserved F or W. Each record gives: D gene, J gene, clone size, V gene, CDR3 DNA, CDR3 protein. The D gene is left open where the match is weak. Expanded clones get a size class; other rows say once, few or many, or leave the size out.

NA,TRBJ1-1,NA,TRBV7-2,TGTGCCAGCAGCTCAGAGGGCACTGAAGCTTTCTTT,CASSSEGTEAFF
TRBD1,TRBJ2-7,few,TRBV5-1,TGCGCCAGCAGATATCCGGGACAGGGCTACGAGCAGTACTTC,CASRYPGQGYEQYF
TRBD2,TRBJ2-7,NA,TRBV4-3,TGCGCCAGCAGCCACCTTGGCGGGAGCCCCTACGAGCAGTACTTC,CASSHLGGSPYEQYF
TRBD2,TRBJ2-1,NA,TRBV27,TGTGCCAGCAGAAGGGGGACTAGCGCCTACTCCTACAATGAGCAGTTCTTC,CASRRGTSAYSYNEQFF
TRBD2,TRBJ2-1,NA,TRBV30,TGTGCCTGGAGGACTAGCGGGAGTATCTATGAGCAGTTCTTC,CAWRTSGSIYEQFF
TRBD2,TRBJ2-7,NA,TRBV7-2,TGTGCCAGCAGCGGTAGCGGGGGGTACGAGCAGTACTTC,CASSGSGGYEQYF
TRBD2,TRBJ2-3,NA,TRBV5-4,TGTGCCAGCAGGACCGGGACTAGCGGACAAGATACGCAGTATTTT,CASRTGTSGQDTQYF
NA,TRBJ1-4,few,TRBV7-3,TGTGCCAGCAGCGCCGACGGGCCCGGGGAAAAACTGTTTTTT,CASSADGPGEKLFF
NA,TRBJ2-5,NA,TRBV6-5,TGTGCCAGCAGTTACAGGGGTAGGGAGACCCAGTACTTC,CASSYRGRETQYF
NA,TRBJ2-5,few,TRBV4-2,TGTGCCAGCAGCCCCTCAATGGGCGGGGAGACCCAGTACTTC,CASSPSMGGETQYF
NA,TRBJ2-5,NA,TRBV27,TGTGCCAGCAGTTATTCCAGGGAAGAGACCCAGTACTTC,CASSYSREETQYF
NA,TRBJ1-3,NA,TRBV5-1,TGCGCCAGCAGCTTGGCCTCAGTCGCCGGAAACACCATATATTTT,CASSLASVAGNTIYF
TRBD1,TRBJ2-1,NA,TRBV9,TGTGCCAGCAGCGCCTCCGGGACAGGGGGCTGGAATGAGCAGTTCTTC,CASSASGTGGWNEQFF
TRBD2,TRBJ2-3,NA,TRBV28,TGTGCCAGCAGTTCAAGGGACTACCCCACAGATACGCAGTATTTT,CASSSRDYPTDTQYF
NA,TRBJ1-5,NA,TRBV6-5,TGTGCCAGCAGTTACTCGTACGTTAATCAGCCCCAGCATTTT,CASSYSYVNQPQHF
NA,TRBJ1-2,NA,TRBV15,TGTGCCACCAGCAGAGACCTCAACGAAGCGAACTATGGCTACACCTTC,CATSRDLNEANYGYTF
TRBD2,TRBJ2-7,NA,TRBV4-3,TGCGCCAGCAGCCGGCGGGAGGGGCCCTACGAGCAGTACTTC,CASSRREGPYEQYF
NA,TRBJ2-1,NA,TRBV9,TGTGCCAGCAGCGTCTACAGGGGAGGTTCCTACAATGAGCAGTTCTTC,CASSVYRGGSYNEQFF
TRBD2,TRBJ2-5,NA,TRBV5-1,TGCGCCAGCAGCTTACTAGCGGGAAACCAAGAGACCCAGTACTTC,CASSLLAGNQETQYF
NA,TRBJ1-1,once,TRBV5-1,TGCGCCAGCAGCCTCAGTCAATCAAGGGGCACTGAAGCTTTCTTT,CASSLSQSRGTEAFF
NA,TRBJ2-2,once,TRBV29-1,TGCAGCGTTGACCGAACCGGGGAGCTGTTTTTT,CSVDRTGELFF
TRBD2,TRBJ2-1,NA,TRBV4-3,TGCGCCAGCAGCCAAGTCTATAGCGGGAGGGCCTCCTACAATGAGCAGTTCTTC,CASSQVYSGRASYNEQFF
NA,TRBJ1-2,NA,TRBV7-9,TGTGCCAGCAGCTCCTGGGAGTATGGCTACACCTTC,CASSSWEYGYTF
NA,TRBJ2-7,once,TRBV27,TGTGCCAGCGGCTACGAGCAGTACTTC,CASGYEQYF
TRBD2,TRBJ2-1,NA,TRBV4-2,TGTGCCAGCAGCCAAGTAGCTATTGGGGGGGTGACCTACAATGAGCAGTTCTTC,CASSQVAIGGVTYNEQFF
TRBD2,TRBJ2-7,NA,TRBV2,TGTGCCAGCGGCGGGGGGCGAAGCTCCTACGAGCAGTACTTC,CASGGGRSSYEQYF
NA,TRBJ2-2,NA,TRBV2,TGTGCCAGCATCGCAGGGGATGGGTTTAACACCGGGGAGCTGTTTTTT,CASIAGDGFNTGELFF
NA,TRBJ2-7,NA,TRBV5-4,TGTGCCAGCAGCTTGGGACCCGACAACGAGCAGTACTTC,CASSLGPDNEQYF
NA,TRBJ2-1,NA,TRBV7-3,TGTGCCAGCAGCTGGGGCGGGGCGGGCGGCGATGAGCAGTTCTTC,CASSWGGAGGDEQFF
NA,TRBJ1-1,NA,TRBV29-1,TGCAGCGTTGAAGTTAAGGGGAACACTGAAGCTTTCTTT,CSVEVKGNTEAFF
NA,TRBJ2-7,few,TRBV9,TGTGCCAGCAGCGTCGGCAGCCCCTACGAGCAGTACTTC,CASSVGSPYEQYF
NA,TRBJ2-2,NA,TRBV6-6,TGTGCCAGCAGTTACTCGATGCGTAACACCGGGGAGCTGTTTTTT,CASSYSMRNTGELFF
TRBD1,TRBJ2-7,NA,TRBV5-1,TGCGCCAGCAGCTACGGACAGGGCGTACCCGAGCAGTACTTC,CASSYGQGVPEQYF
NA,TRBJ2-1,NA,TRBV7-6,TGTGCCAGCAGCTCGAACCCCGGGGGCAATGAGCAGTTCTTC,CASSSNPGGNEQFF
NA,TRBJ2-7,NA,TRBV6-6,TGTGCCAGCAGTAGACGACATTCCCACGAGCAGTACTTC,CASSRRHSHEQYF
NA,TRBJ1-2,NA,TRBV30,TGTGCCTGGAGTGTAGACAGGAACTATGGCTACACCTTC,CAWSVDRNYGYTF
NA,TRBJ1-5,NA,TRBV30,TGTGCCTGGAGTGTCGCAGGGACGATGAGCAATCAGCCCCAGCATTTT,CAWSVAGTMSNQPQHF
NA,TRBJ1-2,NA,TRBV30,TGTGCCTGGAGTGGTACAGTCTATGGCTACACCTTC,CAWSGTVYGYTF
NA,TRBJ1-5,NA,TRBV5-1,TGCGCCAGCAGCTTGCAACCTGATCAGCCCCAGCATTTT,CASSLQPDQPQHF
TRBD1,TRBJ1-2,NA,TRBV11-2,TGTGCCAGCAGCGTGACAGGGGAGTACTATGGCTACACCTTC,CASSVTGEYYGYTF
TRBD1,TRBJ2-7,NA,TRBV5-1,TGCGCCAGCAGCATAAACACAGGGGTCGAGCAGTACTTC,CASSINTGVEQYF
NA,TRBJ2-7,NA,TRBV29-1,TGCAGCGCTTTGGGTGGGATCTCCTACGAGCAGTACTTC,CSALGGISYEQYF
TRBD2,TRBJ2-7,NA,TRBV6-5,TGTGCCAGCATGTGGGCGGGGGGTTACGAGCAGTACTTC,CASMWAGGYEQYF
TRBD1,TRBJ1-2,NA,TRBV2,TGTGCCAGCAGCCGAACTATTGGACAGGGAAACGGCTACACCTTC,CASSRTIGQGNGYTF
NA,TRBJ2-5,NA,TRBV5-4,TGTGCCAGCAGTTCTCGAGTTAGCCGGGAGCGAGAGACCCAGTACTTC,CASSSRVSRERETQYF
TRBD2,TRBJ2-1,NA,TRBV5-6,TGTGCCAGCAGCCCAAAAAGGACTAGCGGGAGGGCCATCTACAATGAGCAGTTCTTC,CASSPKRTSGRAIYNEQFF
TRBD1,TRBJ2-7,NA,TRBV18,TGTGCCAGCTCACCTCTCAGGGGGCACGACGAGCAGTACTTC,CASSPLRGHDEQYF
TRBD1,TRBJ1-1,few,TRBV7-2,TGTGCCAGCAGTTACCTGGACAGGGCCGGGACTGAAGCTTTCTTT,CASSYLDRAGTEAFF
TRBD1,TRBJ2-1,NA,TRBV4-3,TGCGCCAGCAGCCAAGGGGGACAGGGGGCGGATGAGCAGTTCTTC,CASSQGGQGADEQFF
TRBD1,TRBJ2-7,few,TRBV5-6,TGTGCCAGCAGCTTGGCGACAGGGGTTGTGTACGAGCAGTACTTC,CASSLATGVVYEQYF
NA,TRBJ1-2,NA,TRBV7-9,TGTGCCAGCAGCTTAGGGGCGGACTATGACTACACCTTC,CASSLGADYDYTF
TRBD2,TRBJ2-7,once,TRBV7-2,TGTGCCAGCAAACTAGCGGGATCCGCCCCGGACGAGCAGTACTTC,CASKLAGSAPDEQYF
TRBD1,TRBJ1-4,NA,TRBV19,TGTGCCAGTAGTATTCAGGGGGCCGGGACTAATGAAAAACTGTTTTTT,CASSIQGAGTNEKLFF
NA,TRBJ1-2,NA,TRBV5-1,TGCGCCAGCAGCTCGAATACCGGGACCGAGGAGGGGACCTTC,CASSSNTGTEEGTF
NA,TRBJ2-2,NA,TRBV5-1,TGCGCCAGCACGAACACCGGGGAGCTGTTTTTT,CASTNTGELFF
NA,TRBJ2-1,NA,TRBV7-8,TGTGCCAGCAGCCCTGTTCTTCTGATCAATGAGCAGTTCTTC,CASSPVLLINEQFF
TRBD1,TRBJ2-2,NA,TRBV25-1,TGTGCCAGCAGAGCAACGGGACAGACGAACACCGGGGAGCTGTTTTTT,CASRATGQTNTGELFF
TRBD2,TRBJ2-1,once,TRBV18,TGTGCCAGCTCACCGACCATAGCGGGAGCTTCCTACAATGAGCAGTTCTTC,CASSPTIAGASYNEQFF
TRBD2,TRBJ2-7,NA,TRBV9,TGTGCCAGCAGCGAAGCAGCGGCGGGAGTTTCCTACGAGCAGTACTTC,CASSEAAAGVSYEQYF
NA,TRBJ1-4,NA,TRBV30,TGTGCCTGGAGTACACACAGCCCCCGGCGGGCTGAAAAACTGTTTTTT,CAWSTHSPRRAEKLFF